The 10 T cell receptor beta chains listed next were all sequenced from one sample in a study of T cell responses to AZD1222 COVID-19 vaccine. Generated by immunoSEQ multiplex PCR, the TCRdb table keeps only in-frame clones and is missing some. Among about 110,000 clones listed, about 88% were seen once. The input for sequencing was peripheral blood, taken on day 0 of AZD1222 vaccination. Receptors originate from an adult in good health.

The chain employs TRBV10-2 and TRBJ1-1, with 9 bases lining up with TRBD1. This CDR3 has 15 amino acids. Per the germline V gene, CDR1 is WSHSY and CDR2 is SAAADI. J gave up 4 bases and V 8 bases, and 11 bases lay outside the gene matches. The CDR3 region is CASFRDRVDGTEAFF. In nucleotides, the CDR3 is TGCGCCAGCTTCAGGGACAGGGTCGATGGCACTGAAGCTTTCTTT.

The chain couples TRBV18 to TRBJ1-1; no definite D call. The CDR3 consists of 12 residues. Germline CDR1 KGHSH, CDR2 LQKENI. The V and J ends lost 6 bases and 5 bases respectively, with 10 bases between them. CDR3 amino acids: CASSFEGTEAFF. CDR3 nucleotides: TGTGCCAGCTCCTTCGAAGGGACTGAAGCTTTCTTT.

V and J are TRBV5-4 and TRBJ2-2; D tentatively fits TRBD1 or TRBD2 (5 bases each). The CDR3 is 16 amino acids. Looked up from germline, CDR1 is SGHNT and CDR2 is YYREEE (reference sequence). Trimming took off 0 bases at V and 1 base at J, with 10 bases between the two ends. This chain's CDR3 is CASSLGGQGNTGELFF. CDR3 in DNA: TGTGCCAGCAGCTTGGGAGGGCAGGGGAACACCGGGGAGCTGTTTTTT. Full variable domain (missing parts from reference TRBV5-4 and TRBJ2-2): ETGVTQSPTHLIKTRGQQVTLRCSSQSGHNTVSWYQQALGQGPQFIFQYYREEENGRGNFPPRFSGLQFPNYSSELNVNALELDDSALYLCASSLGGQGNTGELFFGEGSRLTVL.

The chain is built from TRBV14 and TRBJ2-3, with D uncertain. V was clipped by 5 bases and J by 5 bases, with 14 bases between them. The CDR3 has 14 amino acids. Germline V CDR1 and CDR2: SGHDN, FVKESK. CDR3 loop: CASSAHRIRDTQYF. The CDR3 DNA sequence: TGTGCCAGCAGCGCCCACAGAATCCGAGATACGCAGTATTTT.

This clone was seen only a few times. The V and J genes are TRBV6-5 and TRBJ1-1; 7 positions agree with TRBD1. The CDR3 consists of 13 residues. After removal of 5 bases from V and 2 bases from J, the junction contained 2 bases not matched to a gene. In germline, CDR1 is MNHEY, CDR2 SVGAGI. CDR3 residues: CASSNRGNTEAFF. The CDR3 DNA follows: TGTGCCAGCAGTAACAGGGGAAACACTGAAGCTTTCTTT.

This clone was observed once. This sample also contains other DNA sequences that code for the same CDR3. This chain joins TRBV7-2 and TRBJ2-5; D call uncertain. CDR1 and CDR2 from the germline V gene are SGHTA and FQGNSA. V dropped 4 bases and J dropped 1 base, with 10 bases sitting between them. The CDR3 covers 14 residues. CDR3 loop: CASSSWTGQETQYF. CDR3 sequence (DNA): TGTGCCAGCAGCTCCTGGACGGGCCAAGAGACCCAGTACTTC. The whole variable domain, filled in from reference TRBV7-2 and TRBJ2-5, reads GAGVSQSPSNKVTEKGKDVELRCDPISGHTALYWYRQSLGQGLEFLIYFQGNSAPDKSGLPSDRFSAERTGGSVSTLTIQRTQQEDSAVYLCASSSWTGQETQYFGPGTRLLVL.

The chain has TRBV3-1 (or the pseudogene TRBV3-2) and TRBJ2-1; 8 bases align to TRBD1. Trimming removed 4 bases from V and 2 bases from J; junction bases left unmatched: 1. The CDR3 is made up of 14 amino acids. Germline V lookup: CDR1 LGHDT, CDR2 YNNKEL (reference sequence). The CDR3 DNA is TGTGCCAGCAGCCCACAGGGGGCCTACAATGAGCAGTTCTTC. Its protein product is CASSPQGAYNEQFF.

The DNA for the CDR3 is TGTGCCAGCAGCCCCGTCCTAGATACGCAGTATTTT. Amino acid sequence: CASSPVLDTQYF. The chain combines TRBV7-9 with TRBJ2-3; D is ambiguous. CDR3 length equals 12 residues. V lost 5 bases and J 5 bases, leaving 8 bases between the germline ends. Germline CDR1 is SEHNR and CDR2 is FQNEAQ (reference sequence).

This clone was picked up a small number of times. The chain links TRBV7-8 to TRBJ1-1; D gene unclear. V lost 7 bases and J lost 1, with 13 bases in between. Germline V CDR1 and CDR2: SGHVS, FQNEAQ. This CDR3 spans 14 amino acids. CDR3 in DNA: TGTGCCAGCAACTATATTCTTACGAACACTGAAGCTTTCTTT. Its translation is CASNYILTNTEAFF.

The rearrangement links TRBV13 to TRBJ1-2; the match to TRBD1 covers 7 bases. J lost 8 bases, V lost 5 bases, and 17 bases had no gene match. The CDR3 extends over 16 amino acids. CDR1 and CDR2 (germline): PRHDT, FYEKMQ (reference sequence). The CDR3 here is CASSLTLLTGLDGYTF. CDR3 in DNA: TGTGCCAGCAGCCTCACACTCCTGACAGGGTTGGACGGCTACACCTTC.